Detailed here is one TCR beta chain. What it binds is not known. Other DNA sequences within the sample encode an identical CDR3. The data are from a study of shared clonotypes between healthy human individuals. The study's findings and limits: Against clonotypes common to all four donors, non-shared ones had lower generation probabilities. Relative to memory subsets, naive subsets generally showed larger estimated richness.

The table came from immunoSEQ multiplex PCR; TCRdb's copy has only in-frame clones and leaves some out. This table has 2 million to 2.5 million clones, about nine tenths appearing once. Among the donors, all were Caucasian adults who lived in Nashville, Tennessee. Source material: naive CD4+ T cells from PBMCs. Subset described: CD45RA+ positively selected. The clonotype was recovered from a man aged 18 to 30 in good health. Some clones in this sample may be carry-over from other donors' samples.

This chain's CDR3 is CASSLAGGSTGELFF. The CDR3 nucleotides read TGTGCCAGCAGCTTAGCGGGAGGGTCCACCGGGGAGCTGTTTTTT. The chain uses TRBV7-9 and TRBJ2-2; 7 positions match TRBD2. The CDR3 is 15 amino acids. The junction had 2 bases not matched to a gene; V was cut back by 0 bases and J by 4 bases. Per germline, CDR1 SEHNR and CDR2 FQNEAQ (reference sequence).